This T cell receptor beta chain was recovered during a study of OX40 agonist ivuxolimab in advanced cancers. Context from the whole study: Ivuxolimab was a fully human IgG2 agonistic monoclonal antibody targeting the costimulatory receptor OX40 (CD134). Intravenous ivuxolimab was administered to patients every 2 weeks at six dose levels: 0.01, 0.1, 0.3, 1.5, 3 and 10 mg/kg. Of the roughly 52 dose-escalation patients, hepatocellular carcinoma was present in around 20, melanoma in around 15, renal cell carcinoma in 9 and head and neck cancer in 9. A male proportion of around 80% and a mean age of around 60 years, ranging from about 23 to 90, were recorded for the dose-escalation cohort. Patients were allowed to have had prior anti-PD-1, anti-PD-L1 or anti-CTLA-4 therapy, and 30% to 40% of the dose-escalation patients had previously received checkpoint inhibitors. Partial responses occurred in three dose-escalation patients: two with cutaneous melanoma and one with hepatocellular carcinoma. The purpose of peripheral TCRbeta sequencing was to test whether ivuxolimab changed TCR sequence diversity and led to clonal T-cell expansion. The monotherapy dose-escalation portion (N ≈ 50 patients) of the phase I ivuxolimab trial is reported in the paper.

Counted from cysteine to phenylalanine, this CDR3 has 14 amino acids. The entry retains the CDR3 DNA only, 42 bases that are in frame from base 1. V is clipped by 7 bases and J by 0 bases, and the sequence between their germline boundaries is 11 bases long. The germline V gene encodes CDR1 LNHDA and CDR2 SQIVND (reference sequence). Genomic DNA was extracted from sorted cells for sequencing of the TCRbeta CDR3 region. The immunoSEQ Assay was used to sequence the TCRbeta CDR3 regions. The clones in this table, taken by TCRdb from immuneACCESS, are in-frame only. Not every clone is retained; where verified, under half of the shortfall comes from an unresolved V gene, and the cause of the rest is unknown. The sample table shows about 50,000 clones, and roughly 81% are seen once. The ten biggest clones cover around 7.1% of the sample. Patients with autoimmune disease history or receiving systemic immunosuppression were excluded from the trial. Peripheral blood for TCR sequencing was collected from all dose cohorts at baseline, on cycle 4 day 1, and on cycle 7 day 1. Samples were obtained from an open-label, multicenter, first-in-human phase I dose-escalation trial of ivuxolimab. Adults with locally advanced or metastatic head and neck squamous cell, hepatocellular, melanoma or renal cell carcinoma were enrolled in the trial. CD4+ and CD8+ T cells were sorted separately from peripheral blood before TCR sequencing.

Comments on this clone: There is no known antigen for this receptor. No base qualities exist here, and no much larger clone lies one base off it.

Broader findings and caveats from the paper: On average, CD8+ T cells showed more expanded clones than CD4+ T cells after ivuxolimab. At doses from 0.1 to 3.0 mg/kg, clonal expansion was seen in both CD4+ and CD8+ blood T cells between baseline and week 6. Low levels of normalized T-cell clonal expansion were also shown by some nonresponding patients. The antigen specificity of the peripheral T cells that underwent clonal expansion was not determined. Partial responders in the 0.1-3.0 mg/kg groups had among the lowest normalized peripheral clonal expansion, especially among CD8+ T cells.

The clonotype was recovered from an adult with an advanced solid tumor such as melanoma, head and neck, liver or kidney cancer. Sample: CD4+ or CD8+ T cells sorted from blood, taken in a trial of the OX40 agonist ivuxolimab. The chain couples TRBV19 to TRBJ2-3, with no reliable assignment of the D segment. The CDR3 has the sequence CASNDLSSTDTQYF. The nucleotide sequence is TGTGCCAGTAACGATCTCTCTAGCACAGATACGCAGTATTTT.